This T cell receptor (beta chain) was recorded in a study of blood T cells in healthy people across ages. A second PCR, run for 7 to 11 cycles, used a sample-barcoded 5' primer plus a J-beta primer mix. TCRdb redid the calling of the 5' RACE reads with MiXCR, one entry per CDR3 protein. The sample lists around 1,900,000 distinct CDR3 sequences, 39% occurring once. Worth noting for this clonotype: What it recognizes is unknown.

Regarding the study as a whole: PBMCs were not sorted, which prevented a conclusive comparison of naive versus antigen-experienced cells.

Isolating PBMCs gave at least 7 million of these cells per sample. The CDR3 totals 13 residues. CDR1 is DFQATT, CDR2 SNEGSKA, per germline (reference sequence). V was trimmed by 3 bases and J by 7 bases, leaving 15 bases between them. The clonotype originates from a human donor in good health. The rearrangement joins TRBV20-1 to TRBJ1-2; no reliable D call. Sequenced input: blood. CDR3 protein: CSASLLGFGGYTF. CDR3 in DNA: TGCAGTGCTAGTTTGTTGGGTTTCGGTGGCTACACCTTC.